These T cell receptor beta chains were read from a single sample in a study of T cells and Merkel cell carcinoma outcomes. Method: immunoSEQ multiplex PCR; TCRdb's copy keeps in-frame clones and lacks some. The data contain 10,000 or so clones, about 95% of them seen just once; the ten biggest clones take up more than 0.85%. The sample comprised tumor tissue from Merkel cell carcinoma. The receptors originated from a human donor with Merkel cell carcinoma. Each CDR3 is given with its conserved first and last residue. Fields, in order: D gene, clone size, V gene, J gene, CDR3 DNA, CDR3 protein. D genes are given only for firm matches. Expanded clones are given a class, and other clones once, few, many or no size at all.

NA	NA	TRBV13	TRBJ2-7	TGTGCCAGCAGCTTAAGAGGGGTGGGGGATTGGTACTTC	CASSLRGVGDWYF
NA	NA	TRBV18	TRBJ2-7	TGTGCCAGCTCACCTAAGGGACGGGGCTACGAGCAGTACTTC	CASSPKGRGYEQYF
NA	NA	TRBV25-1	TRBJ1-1	TGTGCCAGCACCCCGAGGGGGAACACTGAAGCTTTCTTT	CASTPRGNTEAFF
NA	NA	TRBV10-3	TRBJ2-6	TGTGCCACCGGACCGTCATCAGGTGCCAACGTCCTGACTTTC	CATGPSSGANVLTF
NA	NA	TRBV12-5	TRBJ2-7	TGTGCTAGTGGGCTTGAAGTAATCCCTTCCTACGAGCAGTACTTC	CASGLEVIPSYEQYF
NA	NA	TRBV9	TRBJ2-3	TGTGCCAGCAGCGTAGTTGAAGATACGCAGTATTTT	CASSVVEDTQYF
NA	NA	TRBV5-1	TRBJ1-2	TGCGCCAGCAGCTTGTCCGGGGTGGACTATGGCTACACCTTC	CASSLSGVDYGYTF
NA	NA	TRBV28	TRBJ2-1	TGTGCCAGCAGTTGGCGGACAACAGCCAACTACAATGAGCAGTTCTTC	CASSWRTTANYNEQFF
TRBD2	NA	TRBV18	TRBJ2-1	TGTGCCAGCTCACCCGGACTAGATGCTCCCAGGAGGGAGCAGTTCTTC	CASSPGLDAPRREQFF
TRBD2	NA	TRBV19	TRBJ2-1	TGTGCCAGTAGTATGGGACTAGCGGGGGAGCAGTTCTTC	CASSMGLAGEQFF
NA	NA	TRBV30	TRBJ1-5	TGTGCCTGGAGTGGCCGCAGGAGCAATCAGCCCCAGCATTTT	CAWSGRRSNQPQHF
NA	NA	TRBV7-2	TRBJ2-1	TGTGCCAGCAGCTTTTCTTCCCACAATGAGCAGTTCTTC	CASSFSSHNEQFF
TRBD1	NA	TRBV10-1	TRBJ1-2	TGCGCCAGCAGTGAAAGACAGGGGGTCCCCTATGGCTACACCTTC	CASSERQGVPYGYTF
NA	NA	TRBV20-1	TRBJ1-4	TGCAGTGCCGCAGGCAATGAAAAACTGTTTTTT	CSAAGNEKLFF
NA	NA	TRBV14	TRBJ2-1	TGTGCCAGCAGCCAAGTAGGGGACACCCAGTACAATGAGCAGTTCTTC	CASSQVGDTQYNEQFF
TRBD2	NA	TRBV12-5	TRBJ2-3	TGTGCTAGTGGTTTGGCCGCTAGCGGGGGCACAGATACGCAGTATTTT	CASGLAASGGTDTQYF
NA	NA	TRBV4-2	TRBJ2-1	TGTGCCAGCAGCCAAGAACACAGACTTTACAATGAGCAGTTCTTC	CASSQEHRLYNEQFF
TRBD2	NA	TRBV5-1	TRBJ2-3	TGCGCCAGCAGCTTGGTACTAGCGGGTAGCACAGATACGCAGTATTTT	CASSLVLAGSTDTQYF
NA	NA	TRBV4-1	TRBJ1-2	TGCGCCAGCAGCCAACTCCCCGGGACCGTGGGGGGCTACACCTTC	CASSQLPGTVGGYTF
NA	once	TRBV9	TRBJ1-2	TGTGCCACCGTCCGCCCCTATGGCTACACCTTC	CATVRPYGYTF
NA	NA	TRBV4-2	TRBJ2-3	TGTGCCAGCAGCCACGGCACAGATACGCAGTATTTT	CASSHGTDTQYF
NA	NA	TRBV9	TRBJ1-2	TGTGCCAGCAGCCTCCGGGACTTAGGCGGCTACACCTTC	CASSLRDLGGYTF
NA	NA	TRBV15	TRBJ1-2	TGTGCCACCAGCAGAGGAAGGACGGCCCTTGGCTACACCTTC	CATSRGRTALGYTF
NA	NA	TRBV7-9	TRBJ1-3	TGTACCAGCAGCTTAGAGGGCACGGGAAACACCATATATTTT	CTSSLEGTGNTIYF
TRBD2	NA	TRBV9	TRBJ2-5	TGTGCCAGCAGCACGTCGGGGGGGGAAGCGGGAGAGACCCAGTACTTC	CASSTSGGEAGETQYF
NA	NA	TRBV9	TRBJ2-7	TGTGCCAGCAGCGTAGGGGGGTCGATCGACTACGAGCAGTACTTC	CASSVGGSIDYEQYF
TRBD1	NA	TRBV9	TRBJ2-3	TGTGCCAGCAGCGTCAGGGGACAGAGCACAGATACGCAGTATTTT	CASSVRGQSTDTQYF
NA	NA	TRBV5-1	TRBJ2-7	TGCGCCAGCAGCTTGGGGGCAGGGTTTGACGAGCAGTACTTC	CASSLGAGFDEQYF
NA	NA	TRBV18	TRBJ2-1	TGTGCCAGCTCAACACGTCCTGGTCACCAGGAAGGGAATGAGCAGTTCTTC	CASSTRPGHQEGNEQFF
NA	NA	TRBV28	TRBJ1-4	TGTGCCAGCAGCCGGGGGGGGAAACTTAATGAAAAACTGTTTTTT	CASSRGGKLNEKLFF
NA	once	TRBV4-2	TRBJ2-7	TGTGCCAGCAGCCAATTCCGAAAGGGATTTGCCCACGACGAGCAGTACTTC	CASSQFRKGFAHDEQYF
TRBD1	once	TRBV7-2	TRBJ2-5	TGTGCCAGCAGCTACAGGGGTGGAGAGACCCAGTACTTC	CASSYRGGETQYF
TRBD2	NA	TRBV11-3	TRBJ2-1	TGTGCCAGCAGCCCACGCGCCGGGACTAGCGGGAGCAATGAGCAGTTCTTC	CASSPRAGTSGSNEQFF
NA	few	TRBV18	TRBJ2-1	TGTGCCAGCTCACCACAAAGGAAGGCGGGCAATGAGCAGTTCTTC	CASSPQRKAGNEQFF
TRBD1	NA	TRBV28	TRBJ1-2	TGTGCCAGCAGTTTAACAGGGGCCTATGGCTACACCTTC	CASSLTGAYGYTF
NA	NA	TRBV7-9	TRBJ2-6	TGTGCCAGCAGCTCGGGACCCCCCCTCGGCCTGACTTTC	CASSSGPPLGLTF
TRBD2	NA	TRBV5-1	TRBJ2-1	TGCGCCAGCAGCTTGGTGCTAGCGGGAGGATCCTACAATGAGCAGTTCTTC	CASSLVLAGGSYNEQFF
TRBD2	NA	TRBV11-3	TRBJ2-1	TGTGCCAGCAGCCGAGGCGGGAGTTTCGACAATGAGCAGTTCTTC	CASSRGGSFDNEQFF
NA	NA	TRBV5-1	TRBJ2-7	TGCGCCAGCAGCTTGGGTCTACCGGCAGGGAACTCCTACGAGCAGTACTTC	CASSLGLPAGNSYEQYF
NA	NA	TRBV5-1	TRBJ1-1	TGCGCCAGCAGCTTTACAGGGAACACTGAAGCTTTCTTT	CASSFTGNTEAFF
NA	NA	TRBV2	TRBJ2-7	TGTGCCAGCGCGGGGGAACAGGGGGAAGAGCAGTACTTC	CASAGEQGEEQYF
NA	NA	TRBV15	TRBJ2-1	TGTGCCACCAGCAGGGCCCCAGGCGAGCAGTTCTTC	CATSRAPGEQFF
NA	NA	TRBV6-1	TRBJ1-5	TGTGCCAGCAGTGAAAGTAGAGGGGGACGGGCTCAGCCCCAGCATTTT	CASSESRGGRAQPQHF
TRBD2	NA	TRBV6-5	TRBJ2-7	TGTGCCAGCAGTTACAAGCGGGAGTCCTACGAGCAGTACTTC	CASSYKRESYEQYF
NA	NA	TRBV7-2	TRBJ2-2	TGTGCCAGCAGCCCCAGCTCCCGGGCCGGGGAGCTGTTTTTT	CASSPSSRAGELFF
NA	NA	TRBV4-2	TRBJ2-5	TGTGCCAGCAGCCAAGCCGAGGGGCGAGGAGAGACCCAGTACTTC	CASSQAEGRGETQYF
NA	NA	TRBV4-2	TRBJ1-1	TGTGCCAGCAGCCAAGATCCGGGGGGTAAAGCTTTCTTT	CASSQDPGGKAFF
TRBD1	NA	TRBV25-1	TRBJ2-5	TGTGCCAGCAGTGACGACAGGGGTAACGAGACCCAGTACTTC	CASSDDRGNETQYF
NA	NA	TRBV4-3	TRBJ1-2	TGCGCCAGCAGCCAAACACAGGGTCTGGGAGGCTACACCTTC	CASSQTQGLGGYTF
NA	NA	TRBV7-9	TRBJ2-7	TGTGCCAGCAGCTTGGGTCTGGACTCCTACGAGCAGTACTTC	CASSLGLDSYEQYF
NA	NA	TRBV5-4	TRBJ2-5	TGTGCCAGCAGCTTGGTTCAAGAGACCCAGTACTTC	CASSLVQETQYF
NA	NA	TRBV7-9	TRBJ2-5	TGTGCCAGCAGTCCCCTTGGGGCCACAGGTGAAGAGACCCAGTACTTC	CASSPLGATGEETQYF
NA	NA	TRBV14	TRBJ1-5	TGTGCCAGCAGCCAAGCGCGGCCTATCAATAGCAATCAGCCCCAGCATTTT	CASSQARPINSNQPQHF
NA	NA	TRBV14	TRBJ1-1	TGTGCCAGCAGCGCAGTCGGGAGAAACACTGAAGCTTTCTTT	CASSAVGRNTEAFF
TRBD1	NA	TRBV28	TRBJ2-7	TGTGCCAGCAGTTTGGGACAGGAGCCCTACGAGCAGTACTTC	CASSLGQEPYEQYF
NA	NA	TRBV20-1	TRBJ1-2	TGCAGTGCTAGAGTCTATGAAGGCTACACCTTC	CSARVYEGYTF
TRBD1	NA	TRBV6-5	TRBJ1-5	TGTGCCAGCAGGACAGGGAGTCAGCCCCAGCATTTT	CASRTGSQPQHF
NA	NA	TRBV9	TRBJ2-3	TGTGCCAGCAGCGTAACCCCGGCTGGAGATACGCAGTATTTT	CASSVTPAGDTQYF